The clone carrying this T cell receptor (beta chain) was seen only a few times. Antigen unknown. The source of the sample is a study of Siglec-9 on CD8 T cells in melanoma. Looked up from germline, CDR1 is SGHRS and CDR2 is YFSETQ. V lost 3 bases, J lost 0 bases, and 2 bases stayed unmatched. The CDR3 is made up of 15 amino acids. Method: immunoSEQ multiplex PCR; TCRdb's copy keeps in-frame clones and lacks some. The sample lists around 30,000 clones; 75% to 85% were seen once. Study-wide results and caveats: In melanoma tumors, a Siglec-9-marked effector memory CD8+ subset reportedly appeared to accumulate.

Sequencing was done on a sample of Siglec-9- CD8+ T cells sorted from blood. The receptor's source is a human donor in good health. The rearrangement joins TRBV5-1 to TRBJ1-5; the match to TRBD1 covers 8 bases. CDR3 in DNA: TGCGCCAGCAGCTGGACAGGGAATAGCAATCAGCCCCAGCATTTT. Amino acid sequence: CASSWTGNSNQPQHF.